This paragraph covers one T cell receptor beta chain sequence. Mismatch with germline at one junction end may stem from a read error. The germline gives CDR1 WNHNN, CDR2 SYGVQD (reference sequence). CDR3 length: 15 residues. The sorted Tregs were CD4+CD25+CD127-/low cells. TCRdb ran MiXCR on the 5' RACE reads and lists one entry per CDR3 protein. The repertoire has approximately 40,000 distinct CDR3 sequences, around 20% of them found once; the top ten carry just over 4%. The sequenced sample consisted of Tregs sorted from blood. This TCR came from a female donor with breast cancer. This chain connects TRBV10-1 to TRBJ2-4, with D hard to call. This CDR3 reads CASGESGRAKNIQYF. In DNA form, the CDR3 reads TGCGCCAGCGGTGAGTCGGGCAGAGCCAAAAACATTCAGTACTTC.